This is a list of T cell receptor beta chains from one sample in a study of T cell responses to AZD1222 COVID-19 vaccine. Assay: immunoSEQ multiplex PCR; the TCRdb copy retains only in-frame clones and omits some. The sample carries approximately 73,000 clones, nearly 85% recorded once. Sequences were derived from peripheral blood, sampled on day 0 of AZD1222 vaccination. The origin of the receptors is an adult in good health. Both conserved end residues are trimmed from each CDR3.

j_call v_call cdr3_aa
TRBJ2-7 TRBV11-2 ASRRATAGSYEQY
TRBJ2-7 TRBV12-3/TRBV12-4 ASSRQGGHEQY
TRBJ1-4 TRBV10-3 AISPGQGGIATNEKLF
TRBJ2-6 TRBV9 ASSSFGSSGANVLT
TRBJ2-1 TRBV24-1 ATQGTSGTSYNEQF
TRBJ2-7 TRBV7-2 ASSLSRSNEQY
TRBJ2-3 TRBV6-2/TRBV6-3 ASSYSTPSGSDTQY
TRBJ1-5 TRBV2 ASSEARGAGQPQH
TRBJ2-7 TRBV27 ASSHPGPGDEQY
TRBJ1-5 TRBV19 ASSKNPGTAVPTSQPQH
TRBJ2-7 TRBV9 ASSGTIGGGRDEQY
TRBJ2-7 TRBV7-7 ASSQGLAGGIYEQY
TRBJ1-4 TRBV10-2 ASSYEMTGSGDEKLF
TRBJ2-2 TRBV5-4 ASSGRRGRAVDGELF
TRBJ2-4 TRBV29-1 SVEGTGGNIQY
TRBJ1-5 TRBV6-2/TRBV6-3 ASSRADIKRQPQH
TRBJ2-5 TRBV27 ASSLSYRVGETQY
TRBJ1-5 TRBV7-9 ASSSGTVVNQPQH
TRBJ1-6 TRBV19 ASSTTRQNSPLH
TRBJ2-5 TRBV18 ASSPGAGDQETQY
TRBJ1-1 TRBV5-6 ASSREGTGSDTEAF
TRBJ2-3 TRBV4-2 ASSQALAGGTTDTQY
TRBJ2-2 TRBV7-2 ASSGEGSVGELF
TRBJ2-1 TRBV11-2 ASSGGLSSYNEQF
TRBJ2-5 TRBV5-1 ASSLAQSPRETQY
TRBJ1-3 TRBV14 ASSQYRLLVPGNTIY
TRBJ1-1 TRBV27 ASSSPEVNTEAF
TRBJ2-7 TRBV6-2/TRBV6-3 ASSATGGKYEQY
TRBJ1-1 TRBV10-3 ANQGQENTEAF
TRBJ2-7 TRBV29-1 SVEEGSYEQY
TRBJ1-1 TRBV7-3 ASSAGAGSAF
TRBJ2-1 TRBV5-4 ASSGGASGANEQF
TRBJ2-7 TRBV5-4 ASSRDSYEQY
TRBJ1-6 TRBV5-4 ASSSVVGGSNSPLH
TRBJ2-2 TRBV27 ASSLRAGTSLTGELF
TRBJ1-5 TRBV7-2 ASSPRQRNQPQH
TRBJ1-4 TRBV9 ASSSVGNPNEKLF
TRBJ1-2 TRBV6-5 ASRTGETGGYT
TRBJ2-3 TRBV28 ATELAGPDTQY
TRBJ1-2 TRBV27 ASSVGVGGYT
TRBJ1-1 TRBV6-5 ASRRENTEAF
TRBJ1-5 TRBV7-2 ASSLAGGAGVNQPQH
TRBJ1-5 TRBV10-3 AISVEGVNQPQH